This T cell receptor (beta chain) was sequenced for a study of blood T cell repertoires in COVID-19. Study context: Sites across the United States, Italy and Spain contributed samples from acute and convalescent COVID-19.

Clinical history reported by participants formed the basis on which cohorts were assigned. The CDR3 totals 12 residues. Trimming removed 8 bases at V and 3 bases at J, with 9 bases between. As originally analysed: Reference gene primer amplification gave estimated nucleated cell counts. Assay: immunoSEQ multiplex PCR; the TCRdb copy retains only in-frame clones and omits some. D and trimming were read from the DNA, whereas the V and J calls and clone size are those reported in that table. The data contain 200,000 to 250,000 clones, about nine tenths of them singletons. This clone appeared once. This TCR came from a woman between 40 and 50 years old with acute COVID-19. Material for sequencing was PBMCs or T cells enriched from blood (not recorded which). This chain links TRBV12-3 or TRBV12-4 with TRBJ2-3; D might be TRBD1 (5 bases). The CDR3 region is CASGAVTDTQYF. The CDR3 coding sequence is TGTGCCAGCGGGGCGGTAACAGATACGCAGTATTTT.